This TCR beta chain was obtained from a study of blood T cell repertoires in COVID-19. The length of the CDR3 is 17 residues. Sequencing was performed with immunoSEQ multiplex PCR; in TCRdb, only in-frame clones are kept and a portion is missing. Of 300,000 to 400,000 clones in the sample, more than 75% are singletons; the top ten hold 3% to 4%. V and J are TRBV21-1 and TRBJ1-4; the D call TRBD1 from the table was never checked on the DNA. TRBV21-1 is a listed pseudogene. The sequence was collected from a woman younger than 35 who had recovered from COVID-19. The sequenced sample consisted of peripheral blood. For the CDR3, the DNA is TGTGCCGGAACCCCGGGACAGGCCACGTCTGGGGTTGAAAAACTGTTTTTT. This translates into CAGTPGQATSGVEKLFF.